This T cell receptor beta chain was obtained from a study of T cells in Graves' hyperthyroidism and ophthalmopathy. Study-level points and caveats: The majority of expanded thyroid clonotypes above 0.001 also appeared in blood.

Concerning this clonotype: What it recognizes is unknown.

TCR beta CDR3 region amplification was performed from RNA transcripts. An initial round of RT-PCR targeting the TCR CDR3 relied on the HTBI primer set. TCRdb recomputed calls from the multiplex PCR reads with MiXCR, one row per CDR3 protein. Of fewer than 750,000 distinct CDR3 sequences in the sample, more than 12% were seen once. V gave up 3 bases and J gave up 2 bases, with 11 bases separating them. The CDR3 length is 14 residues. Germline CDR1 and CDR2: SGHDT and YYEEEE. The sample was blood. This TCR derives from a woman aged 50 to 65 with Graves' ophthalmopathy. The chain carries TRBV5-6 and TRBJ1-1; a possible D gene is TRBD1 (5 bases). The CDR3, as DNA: TGTGCCAGCAGCTCTGACAGTAGCAACACTGAAGCTTTCTTT. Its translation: CASSSDSSNTEAFF. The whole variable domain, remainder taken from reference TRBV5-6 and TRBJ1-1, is DAGVTQSPTHLIKTRGQQVTLRCSPKSGHDTVSWYQQALGQGPQFIFQYYEEEERQRGNFPDRFSGHQFPNYSSELNVNALLLGDSALYLCASSSDSSNTEAFFGQGTRLTVV.